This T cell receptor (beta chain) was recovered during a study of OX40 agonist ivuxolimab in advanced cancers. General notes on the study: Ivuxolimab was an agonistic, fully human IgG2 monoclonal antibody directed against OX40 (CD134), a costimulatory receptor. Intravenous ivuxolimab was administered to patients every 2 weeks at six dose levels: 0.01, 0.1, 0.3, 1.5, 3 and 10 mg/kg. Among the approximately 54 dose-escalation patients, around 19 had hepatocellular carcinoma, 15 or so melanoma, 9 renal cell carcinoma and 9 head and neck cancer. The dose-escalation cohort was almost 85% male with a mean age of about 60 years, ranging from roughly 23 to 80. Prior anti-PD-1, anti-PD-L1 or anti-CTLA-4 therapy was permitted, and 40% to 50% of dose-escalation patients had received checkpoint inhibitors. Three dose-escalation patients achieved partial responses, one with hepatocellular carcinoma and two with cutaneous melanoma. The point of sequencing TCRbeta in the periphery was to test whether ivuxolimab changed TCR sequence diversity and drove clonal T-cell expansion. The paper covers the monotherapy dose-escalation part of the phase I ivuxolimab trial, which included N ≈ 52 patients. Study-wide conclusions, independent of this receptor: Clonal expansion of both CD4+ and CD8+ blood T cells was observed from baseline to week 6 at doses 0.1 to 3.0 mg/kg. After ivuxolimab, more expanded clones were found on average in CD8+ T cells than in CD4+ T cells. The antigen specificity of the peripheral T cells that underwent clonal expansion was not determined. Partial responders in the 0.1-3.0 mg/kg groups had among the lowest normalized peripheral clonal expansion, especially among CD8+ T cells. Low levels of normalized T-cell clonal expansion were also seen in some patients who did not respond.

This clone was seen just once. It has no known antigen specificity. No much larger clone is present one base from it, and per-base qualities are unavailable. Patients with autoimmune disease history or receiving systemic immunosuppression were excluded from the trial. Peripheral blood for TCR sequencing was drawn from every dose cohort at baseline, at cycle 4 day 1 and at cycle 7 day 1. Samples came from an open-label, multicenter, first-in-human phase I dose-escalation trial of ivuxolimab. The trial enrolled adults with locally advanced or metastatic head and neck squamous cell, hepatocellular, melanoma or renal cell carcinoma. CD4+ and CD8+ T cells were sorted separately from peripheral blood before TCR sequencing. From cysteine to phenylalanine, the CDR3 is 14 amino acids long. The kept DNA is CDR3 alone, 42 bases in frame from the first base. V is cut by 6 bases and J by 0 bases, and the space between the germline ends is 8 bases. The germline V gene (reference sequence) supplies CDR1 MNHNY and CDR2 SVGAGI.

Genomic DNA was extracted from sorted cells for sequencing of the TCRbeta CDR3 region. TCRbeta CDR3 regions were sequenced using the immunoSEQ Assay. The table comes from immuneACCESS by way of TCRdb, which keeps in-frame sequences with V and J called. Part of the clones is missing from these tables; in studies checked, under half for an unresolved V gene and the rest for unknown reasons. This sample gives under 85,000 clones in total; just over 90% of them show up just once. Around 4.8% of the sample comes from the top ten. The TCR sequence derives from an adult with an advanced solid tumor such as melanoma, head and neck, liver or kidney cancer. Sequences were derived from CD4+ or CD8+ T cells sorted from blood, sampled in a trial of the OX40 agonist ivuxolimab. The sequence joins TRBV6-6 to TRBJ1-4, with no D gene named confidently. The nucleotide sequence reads TGTGCCAGCAGGAAAGATGCAACTAATGAAAAACTGTTTTTT. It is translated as CASRKDATNEKLFF.